The clone carrying this T cell receptor (beta chain) came up once. Germline-derived CDR1 and CDR2 are ENHRY and SYGVKD. The CDR3 extends over 13 amino acids. V gave up 7 bases and J gave up 5 bases, with 12 bases separating them. These data come from a study of technical replicates of blood from a handful of donors. Profiling relied on immunoSEQ multiplex PCR, and the TCRdb table lists in-frame clones only, not all of them. The sample has roughly 70,000 clones, roughly 90% seen once. The chain carries TRBV10-3 and TRBJ1-5, with D perhaps TRBD1 (5 bases). What was sequenced was PBMCs. The receptor's source is a human donor in good health. Some clones in this sample may be carry-over from other donors' samples. This CDR3 is CAIMGGFDQPQHF. As DNA, the CDR3 is TGTGCCATCATGGGGGGATTCGATCAGCCCCAGCATTTT.